The 16 T cell receptor beta chains given below trace back to one sample, sequenced in a study of blood T cells in healthy people across ages. With a J-beta primer mix and a sample-barcoded 5' primer, a second PCR ran about 6 to 11 cycles. MiXCR, applied by TCRdb to the 5' RACE reads, yields one record per CDR3 protein. This table holds 1,300,000 or so distinct CDR3 sequences, approximately 59% found once. Sequenced input: blood. Source of these receptors: a man aged 18 to 29 in good health.

The V gene is TRBV20-1, the J gene TRBJ1-2; D not certain. This CDR3 region has 11 residues. Germline-derived CDR1 and CDR2 are DFQATT and SNEGSKA (reference sequence). The CDR3 coding sequence is TGCACGAGCCTTACTCTCTATGGCTACACCTTC. Translation gives CTSLTLYGYTF.

The chain couples TRBV15 to TRBJ2-1; TRBD1 aligns across 9 bases. Per the germline V gene, CDR1 is LNHNV and CDR2 is YYDKDF (reference sequence). There are 19 residues in the CDR3. Trimming took 1 base from V and 3 from J; bases not matched to a gene: 13. CDR3: CATSRARDRGVLGYNEQFF. The CDR3 coding sequence is TGTGCCACCAGCAGAGCACGCGACAGGGGGGTGTTGGGCTACAATGAGCAGTTCTTC.

J is TRBJ2-7 and V is TRBV27, with D perhaps matching TRBD1 or TRBD2 (5 bases each). The germline V gene encodes CDR1 MNHEY and CDR2 SMNVEV (reference sequence). This CDR3 comprises 13 residues. Trimming cost V 10 bases and J 7 bases, with 20 bases left between them. CDR3 sequence reads: CATWGSLGGEQYF. The DNA of the CDR3 is TGTGCCACCTGGGGAAGCCTTGGGGGTGAGCAGTACTTC.

The V gene is TRBV4-2, the J gene TRBJ2-5; possible D gene TRBD1, 6 bases. In germline, CDR1 is LGHNA, CDR2 YNFKEQ. The CDR3 totals 18 residues. Deletions cut 1 base from V and 5 bases from J, with 23 bases between. This CDR3 reads CASSQVRGRGMFLETQYF. The CDR3 DNA reads TGTGCCAGCAGCCAAGTTCGGGGCAGGGGAATGTTTTTGGAGACCCAGTACTTC.

This chain links TRBV4-2 with TRBJ2-7; 9 bases fit TRBD2. J gave up 5 bases and V 0 bases, and 11 bases lay outside the gene matches. Germline CDR1 LGHNA, CDR2 YNFKEQ. The CDR3 has 17 amino acids. The CDR3 DNA reads as TGTGCCAGCAGCCAAGATCCGATTAGCGGGAGATTCCACGAGCAGTACTTC. Translation gives CASSQDPISGRFHEQYF.

This clonotype came up once. The rearrangement links TRBV28 to TRBJ2-5; 7 bases line up with TRBD1. J lost 2 bases, V lost 6 bases, and 18 bases had no gene match. This CDR3 region has 18 residues. Looked up from germline, CDR1 is MDHEN and CDR2 is SYDVKM. The CDR3 region is CASSSPFSRDRGQETQYF. The CDR3 DNA follows: TGTGCCAGCAGCTCTCCGTTTTCCCGGGACAGAGGTCAAGAGACCCAGTACTTC.

The J gene is TRBJ2-1, the V gene TRBV25-1; D may correspond to TRBD1 or TRBD2 (5 bases each). V lost 3 bases and J 4 bases, leaving 13 bases between the germline ends. CDR3 length: 15 amino acids. Germline CDR1 and CDR2: MGHDK and SYGVNS. The CDR3 spells CASSDTGRIYNEQFF. CDR3 coding DNA: TGTGCCAGCAGTGATACGGGACGGATATACAATGAGCAGTTCTTC.

The genes are TRBV20-1 and TRBJ2-3; D might be TRBD1 (6 bases). The CDR3 runs to 15 residues. Germline V gene data show CDR1 as DFQATT and CDR2 as SNEGSKA (reference sequence). V was cut by 1 base and J by 2 bases, with 13 bases left in between. CDR3 sequence reads: CSARVVGHPTDTQYF. CDR3 DNA: TGCAGTGCTAGAGTTGTGGGACACCCCACAGATACGCAGTATTTT.

This chain uses TRBV2 with TRBJ2-1, with a possible D match to TRBD1 (6 bases). The CDR3 totals 16 residues. Trimming shortened V by 2 bases and J by 15 bases, and 26 bases separated the two germline ends. CDR1 SNHLY and CDR2 FYNNEI come from the germline V gene. CDR3 region: CASSESLPGQSRGLFF. The CDR3 region has the DNA TGTGCCAGCAGTGAATCCCTACCCGGACAGTCTAGGGGTCTGTTCTTC. Full variable domain (remainder filled in from reference TRBV2 and TRBJ2-1): EPEVTQTPSHQVTQMGQEVILRCVPISNHLYFYWYRQILGQKVEFLVSFYNNEISEKSEIFDDQFSVERPDGSNFTLKIRSTKLEDSAMYFCASSESLPGQSRGLFFGPGTRLTVL.

This chain uses TRBV5-1 with TRBJ2-7, with a tentative D call TRBD1 (6 bases). V lost 5 bases and J lost 2, with 11 bases in between. Per germline, CDR1 SGHRS and CDR2 YFSETQ. This CDR3 is 13 amino acids long. CDR3 loop: CASRDDRTYEQYF. DNA of the CDR3: TGCGCCAGCAGGGACGACAGGACCTACGAGCAGTACTTC.

This clonotype was found a few times. This chain uses TRBV6-6 with TRBJ2-1; 9 bases agree with TRBD2. The trim removed 6 bases at V and 3 bases at J, leaving 9 bases unmatched. The CDR3 extends over 16 amino acids. Germline-derived CDR1 and CDR2 are MNHNY and SVGAGI (reference sequence). Here the CDR3 reads CASSLGLASFYNEQFF. Here the CDR3 DNA reads TGTGCCAGCAGCCTTGGACTAGCGAGCTTCTACAATGAGCAGTTCTTC.

This clonotype has just a few counts. The chain has TRBV27 and TRBJ1-6; TRBD1 matches 9 bases. The CDR3 is made up of 16 amino acids. Germline CDR1 is MNHEY and CDR2 is SMNVEV (reference sequence). The J segment lost 0 bases and the V segment lost 8 bases, leaving 5 bases of the junction unmatched. The CDR3 sequence: CASRDRVLSYNSPLHF. DNA of the CDR3: TGTGCCAGCCGGGACAGGGTCCTCTCCTATAATTCACCCCTCCACTTT.

In DNA, the CDR3 is TGTGCCAGCAGTGAAGCGCTGACTAGCGGGAACCTAGGTTCTCTCTACGAGCAGTACTTC. It encodes CASSEALTSGNLGSLYEQYF. The chain combines TRBV2 with TRBJ2-7; 11 bases match TRBD2. Germline assignment: CDR1 SNHLY and CDR2 FYNNEI. This CDR3 region has 20 residues. After removal of 0 bases from V and 3 bases from J, the junction contained 16 bases not matched to a gene.

The chain is built from TRBV11-2 and TRBJ2-2, with D maybe TRBD2 (5 bases). The V and J ends lost 0 bases and 3 bases respectively, with 8 bases between them. CDR1 is SGHAT, CDR2 FQNNGV, per germline. This CDR3 is 15 amino acids long. CDR3 protein: CASSLDLAYTGELFF. In nucleotides, the CDR3 is TGTGCCAGCAGCTTAGATCTAGCTTACACCGGGGAGCTGTTTTTT.

The chain recombines TRBV7-8 with TRBJ1-6, with D possibly TRBD1 on 5 matching bases. Per the germline V gene, CDR1 is SGHVS and CDR2 is FQNEAQ. This CDR3 spans 15 amino acids. The germline V and J ends were trimmed by 3 bases and 10 bases, with 16 bases remaining between them. Written as DNA, the CDR3 is TGTGCCAGCAGCTTTCATTCATCTCCAGGGTCACCCCTCCACTTT. The encoded protein is CASSFHSSPGSPLHF.

The sample holds a few counts of this clonotype. The chain links TRBV20-1 to TRBJ2-1; 8 bases fit TRBD2. Germline CDR1 reads DFQATT; CDR2 reads SNEGSKA (reference sequence). This CDR3 contains 13 residues. With 3 bases clipped from V and 2 bases from J, the junction kept 0 bases outside the gene matches. Here the CDR3 reads CSASGGAYNEQFF. The CDR3 DNA reads as TGCAGTGCTAGCGGGGGGGCCTACAATGAGCAGTTCTTC.